This T cell receptor beta chain was identified in a study of human T cells and chemical hapten exposure. Study context: Per-sample TCR yield variability stemmed mainly from small pooled library volume differences.

Authors' methods: A typical sample had roughly 87,000 TCRs, with about 20,000 to 690,600 overall. TCRdb re-analysed the RACE reads in MiXCR, keeping a single row per CDR3 protein. Clone size and V and J calls follow TCRdb, not the original study. The sample contains some 74,000 distinct CDR3 sequences, about an eighth of which appear only once. There are many counts of this clonotype. Time point of the sample: patch test 3, about 24 weeks after DPC sensitization. Treatment meaning: therapeutic diphenylcyclopropenone sensitization with weekly scalp DPC. Per the germline V gene, CDR1 is MNHEY and CDR2 is SMNVEV (reference sequence). Trimming at V came to 3 bases and at J to 4 bases, leaving 6 bases not matched to a gene. This CDR3 region has 15 residues.

This TCR derives from a woman in her forties or fifties with alopecia areata. Some clones in this sample may be carry-over from other donors' samples. This chain links TRBV27 with TRBJ2-1, with 7 bases identical to TRBD2. Source: whole blood, taken in connection with sensitization to the hapten diphenylcyclopropenone (DPC). The CDR3 is CASSFGGRGYNEQFF. In nucleotides, the CDR3 is TGTGCCAGCAGTTTCGGGGGGAGGGGATACAATGAGCAGTTCTTC.